This T cell receptor beta chain stems from a study of T cell changes during pregnancy in multiple sclerosis. The table came from immunoSEQ multiplex PCR; TCRdb's copy has only in-frame clones and leaves some out. Of about 27,000 clones listed, approximately 91% are singletons. The starting material was CD8+ T cells from peripheral blood mononuclear cells, obtained in the second trimester of pregnancy. The receptor was isolated from a female donor with multiple sclerosis, enrolled in a pregnancy study.

CDR3 protein: CASTHLPSGYEQYF. CDR3 sequence (DNA): TGTGCCAGCACTCATCTGCCTAGCGGATACGAGCAGTACTTC. The chain couples TRBV2 to TRBJ2-7; TRBD2 matches 7 bases. The CDR3 spans 14 residues. Trimming cost V 7 bases and J 4 bases; bases outside gene matches: 10. CDR1 SNHLY and CDR2 FYNNEI come from the germline V gene. The full variable domain, with the rest looked up from reference TRBV2 and TRBJ2-7, is EPEVTQTPSHQVTQMGQEVILRCVPISNHLYFYWYRQILGQKVEFLVSFYNNEISEKSEIFDDQFSVERPDGSNFTLKIRSTKLEDSAMYFCASTHLPSGYEQYFGPGTRLTVT.